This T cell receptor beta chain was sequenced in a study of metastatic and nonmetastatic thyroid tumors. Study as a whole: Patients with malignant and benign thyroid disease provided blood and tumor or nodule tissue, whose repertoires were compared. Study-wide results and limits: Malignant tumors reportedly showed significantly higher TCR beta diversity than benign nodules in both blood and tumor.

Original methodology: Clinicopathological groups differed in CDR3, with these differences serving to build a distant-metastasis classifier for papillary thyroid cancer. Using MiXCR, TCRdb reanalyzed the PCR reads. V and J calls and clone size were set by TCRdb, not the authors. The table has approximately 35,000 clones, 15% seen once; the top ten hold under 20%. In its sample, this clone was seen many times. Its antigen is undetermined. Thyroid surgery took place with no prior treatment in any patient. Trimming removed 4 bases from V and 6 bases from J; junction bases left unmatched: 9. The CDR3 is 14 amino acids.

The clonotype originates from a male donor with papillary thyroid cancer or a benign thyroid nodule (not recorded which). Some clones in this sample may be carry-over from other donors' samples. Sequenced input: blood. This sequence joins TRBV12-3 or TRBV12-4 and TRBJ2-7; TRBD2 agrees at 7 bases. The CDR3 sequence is CASSSGLGEAEQYF. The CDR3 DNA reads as TGTGCCAGCAGTTCTGGACTAGGTGAGGCCGAGCAGTACTTC.